This TCR beta chain was retrieved from a study of blood T cell repertoires in COVID-19. For the study at large: Collection of acute and convalescent COVID-19 samples took place in the United States, Italy and Spain. T cells, B-cell-depleted T cells, or PBMCs provided the cDNA or gDNA that served as material.

Per the study methods: Estimates of nucleated cell counts were drawn from the amplification of reference gene primers. Repertoires were generated with immunoSEQ multiplex PCR, while TCRdb's copy carries only in-frame clones and drops some. D and trimming were read from the DNA, whereas the V and J calls and clone size are those reported in that table. The sample holds 250,000 to 300,000 clones, approximately 88% seen once. This clone was observed once. Seattle enrolled patients during active infection and tracked them longitudinally. Sequenced sample: peripheral blood. The TCR sequence derives from a woman in her 70s with COVID-19, enrolled during active disease.

This CDR3 reads CASSNGVITEAFF. The CDR3, as DNA: TGTGCCAGTAGTAACGGAGTAATCACTGAAGCTTTCTTT. This sequence joins TRBV19 and TRBJ1-1; D is uncertain. The V gene's germline CDR1 is LNHDA and CDR2 SQIVND (reference sequence). This CDR3 spans 13 amino acids. The ends were cut back, 4 bases at V and 4 bases at J, with 10 bases in the middle.